Shown below are 25 T cell receptor beta chains from a single sample sequenced in a study of CD8 T cells in ankylosing spondylitis. One entry per CDR3 protein, called by TCRdb with MiXCR from the 5' RACE reads. The sample lists 240,000 or so distinct CDR3 sequences, around a tenth occurring once. Sequencing input: blood, either unsorted or a sorted T cell fraction (not recorded which). Every receptor here comes from a male donor with ankylosing spondylitis or in good health (not recorded which).

The chain recombines TRBV9 with TRBJ1-1, with D unclear. From germline, CDR1 is SGDLS and CDR2 YYNGEE. Trimming shortened V by 0 bases and J by 8 bases, and 17 bases separated the two germline ends. The CDR3 runs 15 residues. CDR3 DNA: TGTGCCAGCAGCGTAGTAGGAGGTCGGTCGGCGGAAGCTTTCTTT. Translation gives CASSVVGGRSAEAFF. Full variable domain (rest looked up from reference TRBV9 and TRBJ1-1): DSGVTQTPKHLITATGQRVTLRCSPRSGDLSVYWYQQSLDQGLQFLIQYYNGEERAKGNILERFSAQQFPDLHSELNLSSLELGDSALYFCASSVVGGRSAEAFFGQGTRLTVV.

The table lists this clonotype with many counts. The CDR3 nucleotides read TGCAGTGCTAGGGGTTGGGACAGTCAAGAGACCCAGTACTTC. Translated, it gives CSARGWDSQETQYF. The chain couples TRBV20-1 to TRBJ2-5, with TRBD1 identical over 7 bases. V lost 3 bases and J lost 2; bases outside the gene matches: 6. Germline V gene lookup returns CDR1 DFQATT and CDR2 SNEGSKA (reference sequence). The CDR3 runs to 14 residues.

This clonotype was recorded many times. The J gene is TRBJ1-1, the V gene TRBV29-1, with unresolved D. The V gene lost 3 bases and the J gene lost 3 bases, with 5 bases spanning the gap. The CDR3 has 11 amino acids. The germline CDR1 and CDR2 sequences are SQVTM and ANQGSEA. CDR3 sequence reads: CSVELYTEAFF. The CDR3 nucleotides read TGCAGCGTTGAGCTTTACACTGAAGCTTTCTTT.

V and J are TRBV5-1 and TRBJ1-1; 7 bases agree with TRBD1. The junction had 9 bases not matched to a gene; V was cut back by 4 bases and J by 3 bases. Looked up from germline, CDR1 is SGHRS and CDR2 is YFSETQ. The CDR3 sequence is 15 residues long. CDR3: CASSTRQGGDTEAFF. In DNA form, the CDR3 reads TGCGCCAGCAGCACCAGACAGGGAGGGGACACTGAAGCTTTCTTT.

This clonotype was detected many times. V and J are TRBV9 and TRBJ1-2; 8 bases are a match to TRBD1. Germline trimming cut 3 bases from V and 8 bases from J; bases unmatched to any gene: 15. Per the germline V gene, CDR1 is SGDLS and CDR2 is YYNGEE. The CDR3 sequence is 16 residues long. The CDR3: CASSAYRDRSPVGYTF. CDR3 coding DNA: TGTGCCAGCAGCGCATATAGGGACAGGTCCCCGGTCGGCTACACCTTC.

This chain uses TRBV29-1 with TRBJ1-1; D unresolved. The germline V and J ends were trimmed by 6 bases and 3 bases, with 14 bases remaining between them. CDR1 and CDR2 (germline): SQVTM, ANQGSEA. This CDR3 is built from 13 residues. The CDR3 here is CSVAGFGDTEAFF. The CDR3 coding sequence is TGCAGCGTCGCCGGATTTGGTGACACTGAAGCTTTCTTT.

V gene TRBV5-1 combines with J gene TRBJ1-1; 10 bases map to TRBD1. Per germline, CDR1 SGHRS and CDR2 YFSETQ. With V trimmed by 4 bases and J by 2 bases, 5 bases remained unmatched. The CDR3 is 15 amino acids. This CDR3 reads CASSLGTGVNTEAFF. DNA of the CDR3: TGCGCCAGCAGCCTGGGGACAGGGGTCAACACTGAAGCTTTCTTT.

This clonotype has a handful of counts. The V gene is TRBV28, the J gene TRBJ1-2, with TRBD1 as a possible D gene (5 bases). The CDR3 has 13 amino acids. The germline gives CDR1 MDHEN, CDR2 SYDVKM. V lost 4 bases, J lost 8 bases, and 14 bases lay in between. The CDR3 here is CASSSRGREGYTF. CDR3 in DNA: TGTGCCAGCAGTTCGCGGGGACGTGAAGGCTACACCTTC.

This clonotype showed up many times. The rearrangement uses TRBV7-9 and TRBJ2-1; D might be TRBD2 (6 bases). V was clipped by 8 bases and J by 2 bases, with 7 bases between them. The germline V gene has CDR1 SEHNR and CDR2 FQNEAQ (reference sequence). The CDR3 consists of 12 residues. The CDR3 region has the DNA TGTGCCAGCGGGGGGACCTACAATGAGCAGTTCTTC. It yields the protein CASGGTYNEQFF. The whole variable domain, remainder taken from reference TRBV7-9 and TRBJ2-1, is DTGVSQNPRHKITKRGQNVTFRCDPISEHNRLYWYRQTLGQGPEFLTYFQNEAQLEKSRLLSDRFSAERPKGSFSTLEIQRTEQGDSAMYLCASGGTYNEQFFGPGTRLTVL.

The rearrangement joins TRBV7-8 to TRBJ1-1; D not resolved. CDR1 and CDR2 from the germline V gene are SGHVS and FQNEAQ. This CDR3 is built from 15 residues. Trimming removed 1 base from V and 1 base from J, with 10 bases in between. CDR3: CASSLGGGRNTEAFF. The CDR3 nucleotides are TGTGCCAGCAGCTTAGGAGGCGGCCGGAACACTGAAGCTTTCTTT.

This clonotype was found many times. The J gene is TRBJ2-2, the V gene TRBV7-6, with 11 bases aligning to TRBD2. Germline loops: CDR1 SGHVS, CDR2 FNYEAQ. J was trimmed by 5 bases and V by 5 bases; bases with no gene match: 4. The CDR3 consists of 15 residues. CDR3 region: CASSPTSGRTGELFF. The CDR3 DNA is TGTGCCAGCAGCCCCACTAGCGGGAGAACCGGGGAGCTGTTTTTT.

This clonotype has at least ten counts. The V and J genes are TRBV3-1 and TRBJ2-3; weak D call: TRBD1 (5 bases). The CDR3 contains 15 residues. Germline assignment: CDR1 LGHDT and CDR2 YNNKEL (reference sequence). The V gene lost 2 bases and the J gene lost 9 bases, with 18 bases spanning the gap. CDR3 in amino acids: CASSQWGTARGTQYF. Here the CDR3 DNA reads TGTGCCAGCAGCCAATGGGGCACCGCCCGTGGCACGCAGTATTTT.

This clonotype counts as medium-sized. This chain connects TRBV21-1 to TRBJ2-7; the tabulated D call, TRBD1, remains unverified against the DNA. TRBV21-1 is a recognized pseudogene. The CDR3 has 16 residues. The CDR3 reads CASIYRRDRSYYEQYF. CDR3 nucleotide sequence: TGTGCCAGCATATACCGGCGGGACCGATCCTACTACGAGCAGTACTTC.

In its sample, this clonotype was seen many times. V gene TRBV25-1 combines with J gene TRBJ2-3; perhaps TRBD2 as D (5 bases). Germline V lookup: CDR1 MGHDK, CDR2 SYGVNS. V was trimmed by 2 bases and J by 2 bases, leaving 11 bases between them. CDR3 length equals 15 residues. Here the CDR3 DNA reads TGTGCCAGCAGTGAAGAGGGCTCCGCCACAGATACGCAGTATTTT. Protein product: CASSEEGSATDTQYF.

The chain links TRBV10-2 to TRBJ1-6, with D unclear. The CDR3 loop spans 13 amino acids. Germline V CDR1 and CDR2: WSHSY, SAAADI. Trimming took 7 bases from V and 5 from J, leaving 9 bases between them. The CDR3 coding sequence is TGCGCCAGCAAAAGGACCGATAATTCACCCCTCCACTTT. Translated, it gives CASKRTDNSPLHF.

This clonotype occurred once. At one end, the junction sequence differs from germline, possibly due to a read error. J is TRBJ2-7 and V is TRBV9, with D hard to call. Germline V gene data show CDR1 as SGDLS and CDR2 as YYNGEE. The CDR3 extends over 14 amino acids. In nucleotides, the CDR3 is TGTGCCAGCAGCGTAGGTCAGGAGTCATACGAACAGTACTTC. This encodes CASSVGQESYEQYF.

This clonotype appeared a few times. The J gene is TRBJ2-3, the V gene TRBV13, with D tentatively TRBD2 (6 bases). Trimming stripped 5 bases from V and 6 bases from J, with 15 bases between. Per the germline V gene, CDR1 is PRHDT and CDR2 is FYEKMQ (reference sequence). The CDR3 sequence is 14 residues long. This CDR3 is CASSMRLGLDTQYF. CDR3 bases: TGTGCCAGCAGCATGCGATTGGGACTGGATACGCAGTATTTT.

The sample holds many counts of this clonotype. The chain combines TRBV10-3 with TRBJ1-1, with TRBD1 matching 10 bases. V shed 7 bases and J 3 bases; nucleotides not matched to a gene: 11. The CDR3 covers 16 residues. Germline V gene sequence: CDR1 ENHRY, CDR2 SYGVKD. The CDR3 reads CAITPRDRGVDTEAFF. The CDR3 DNA follows: TGTGCCATCACTCCCCGGGACAGGGGCGTTGACACTGAAGCTTTCTTT.

This clonotype has just a few counts. The chain carries TRBV5-1 and TRBJ2-3; 10 positions match TRBD1. Trimming at V came to 4 bases and at J to 2 bases, leaving 7 bases not matched to a gene. CDR1 is SGHRS and CDR2 is YFSETQ in the germline V gene. The CDR3 has 16 residues. CDR3 sequence reads: CASSLGTGAYTDTQYF. In DNA, the CDR3 is TGCGCCAGCAGCCTAGGGACAGGGGCGTACACAGATACGCAGTATTTT.

This clonotype was counted ten times or more. The chain carries TRBV20-1 and TRBJ2-3; possibly TRBD1 for D (7 bases). The CDR3 runs 15 residues. Trimming took off 5 bases at V and 4 bases at J, with 19 bases between the two ends. Germline loops: CDR1 DFQATT, CDR2 SNEGSKA (reference sequence). This CDR3 is CSAPRGARRADTQYF. The CDR3 DNA is TGCAGTGCTCCCAGGGGGGCGCGACGGGCAGATACGCAGTATTTT.

J is TRBJ2-2 and V is TRBV5-5, with 7 bases matching TRBD1. Trimming removed 0 bases from V and 6 bases from J; junction bases left unmatched: 2. CDR3 size: 14 residues. Germline values: CDR1 SGHKS, CDR2 YYEKEE (reference sequence). CDR3 nucleotide sequence: TGTGCCAGCAGCTTGGGACAGGGCCCCGGGGAGCTGTTTTTT. Its protein product is CASSLGQGPGELFF.

This clonotype has a count of ten or more. The V gene is TRBV5-1, the J gene TRBJ2-7, with 16 bases matching TRBD2. Losses at the gene ends were 3 bases for V and 11 bases for J; bases not matched to a gene: 5. From germline, CDR1 is SGHRS and CDR2 YFSETQ. This CDR3 contains 14 residues. The chain's CDR3 is CASSSGTSGREKYF. The CDR3 coding sequence is TGCGCCAGCAGCTCGGGGACTAGCGGGAGGGAAAAGTACTTC.

V and J are TRBV5-8 and TRBJ1-1; D call uncertain. CDR3 length equals 15 residues. V was clipped by 2 bases and J by 3 bases, with 14 bases between them. The germline V gene encodes CDR1 SGHTS and CDR2 YDEGEE. CDR3 sequence (DNA): TGTGCCAGCAGCTTTGATTGGGGAGTGTACACTGAAGCTTTCTTT. This sequence encodes CASSFDWGVYTEAFF.

There are many counts of this clonotype. V and J are TRBV5-1 and TRBJ1-5; D is unresolved. CDR1 is SGHRS, CDR2 YFSETQ, per germline. The CDR3 contains 13 residues. V lost 2 bases and J lost 6, with 9 bases in between. The CDR3 DNA is TGCGCCAGCAGCTTTAGGCCGGGTCAGCCCCAGCATTTT. Protein sequence: CASSFRPGQPQHF.

This clonotype has ten or more counts. The chain has TRBV12-3 or TRBV12-4 and TRBJ2-5; D unclear. V shed 5 bases and J shed 5 bases, with 9 bases lying between them. The length of the CDR3 is 12 residues. CDR3 in amino acids: CASSPVGETQYF. The CDR3 coding sequence is TGTGCCAGCAGTCCCGTGGGGGAGACCCAGTACTTC.